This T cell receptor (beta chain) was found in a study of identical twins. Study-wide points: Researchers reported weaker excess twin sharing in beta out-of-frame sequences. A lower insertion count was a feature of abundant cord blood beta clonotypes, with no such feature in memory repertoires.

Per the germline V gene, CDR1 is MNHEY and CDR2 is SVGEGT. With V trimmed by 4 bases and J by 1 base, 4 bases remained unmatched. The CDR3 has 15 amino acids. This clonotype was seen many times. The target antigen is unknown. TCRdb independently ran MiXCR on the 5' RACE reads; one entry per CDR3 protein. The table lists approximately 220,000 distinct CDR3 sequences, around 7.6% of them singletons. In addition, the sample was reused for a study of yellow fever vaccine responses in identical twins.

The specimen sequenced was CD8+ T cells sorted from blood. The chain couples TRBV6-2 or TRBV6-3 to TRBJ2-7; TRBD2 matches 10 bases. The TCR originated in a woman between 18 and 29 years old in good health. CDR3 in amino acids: CASSSAGLASYEQYF. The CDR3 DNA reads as TGTGCCAGCAGTTCCGCGGGACTAGCGTCCTACGAGCAGTACTTC.